Each of the 6 T cell receptor beta chains below was sequenced from the same sample in a study of human T cells and chemical hapten exposure. TCRdb itself ran the RACE reads through MiXCR, one entry per CDR3 protein. This table has fewer than 85,000 distinct CDR3 sequences, 8.6% appearing once. Time point meaning: healthy volunteer bleed at 6 weeks. Whole blood, unfractionated, served as the material for total RNA extraction. The specimen was whole blood. Receptor source: a male donor in good health. Some clones in this sample may be carry-over from other donors' samples.

This sequence joins TRBV3-1 and TRBJ2-3, with a possible D match to TRBD2 (6 bases). Germline CDR1 and CDR2: LGHDT and YNNKEL (reference sequence). This CDR3 region has 15 residues. The germline V and J ends were trimmed by 0 bases and 1 base, with 8 bases remaining between them. CDR3 in amino acids: CASSQEAGRTDTQYF. The CDR3 nucleotides read TGTGCCAGCAGCCAAGAAGCGGGTCGCACAGATACGCAGTATTTT.

This clonotype was detected many times. The V and J genes are TRBV12-3 or TRBV12-4 and TRBJ2-1; TRBD2 matches 10 bases. This CDR3 is built from 15 residues. After removal of 5 bases from V and 0 bases from J, the junction contained 1 base not matched to a gene. The CDR3 here is CASSPSGSSYNEQFF. CDR3 coding DNA: TGTGCCAGCAGTCCTAGCGGGAGCTCCTACAATGAGCAGTTCTTC.

This clonotype was seen only a few times. V is TRBV20-1 and J is TRBJ1-1; TRBD1 might be the D (6 bases). V lost 3 bases, J lost 4 bases, and 12 bases lay in between. Germline loops: CDR1 DFQATT, CDR2 SNEGSKA (reference sequence). The CDR3 is 13 residues long. The CDR3 protein is CSARPRGPTEAFF. CDR3 in DNA: TGCAGTGCTAGGCCCAGGGGACCCACTGAAGCTTTCTTT.

This clonotype came up many times. The chain couples TRBV6-1 to TRBJ2-3, with D unclear. The germline V gene encodes CDR1 MNHNS and CDR2 SASEGT. The CDR3 is made up of 10 amino acids. V was cut by 10 bases and J by 6 bases, with 8 bases left in between. CDR3 protein: CATIGDTQYF. CDR3 sequence (DNA): TGTGCCACAATCGGGGATACGCAGTATTTT.

This sequence joins TRBV27 and TRBJ2-7; TRBD2 aligns across 9 bases. J gave up 2 bases and V 9 bases, and 8 bases lay outside the gene matches. Germline V CDR1 and CDR2: MNHEY, SMNVEV (reference sequence). CDR3 size: 14 residues. The CDR3 region has the DNA TGTGCCAGTCAGAGGGCTAGCGGGACCTACGAGCAGTACTTC. Its translation is CASQRASGTYEQYF.

This clonotype came up once. The chain links TRBV3-1 to TRBJ2-5; TRBD1 matches at 9 bases. Unmatched junction bases numbered 6, after V lost 4 bases and J lost 3 bases. Germline CDR1 LGHDT, CDR2 YNNKEL (reference sequence). CDR3 length equals 15 residues. Here the CDR3 DNA reads TGTGCCAGCAGCCTTGGACAGGGGTGGAAAGAGACCCAGTACTTC. This codes for CASSLGQGWKETQYF.